What follows are 14 T cell receptor beta chains derived from one specimen sequenced in a study of blood T cell repertoires in COVID-19. Sequencing used immunoSEQ multiplex PCR; TCRdb keeps in-frame clones, though not all of them. The sample holds 200,000 to 250,000 clones, nearly 90% seen once. Sequencing was performed on peripheral blood. Receptor source: a man aged 18 to 30 with active or convalescent COVID-19.

V is TRBV11-2 and J is TRBJ2-5; D not certain. Germline assignment: CDR1 SGHAT and CDR2 FQNNGV. Trimming removed 0 bases from V and 0 bases from J, with 5 bases in between. The CDR3 extends over 14 amino acids. CDR3 loop: CASSLDGYQETQYF. The CDR3 DNA follows: TGTGCCAGCAGCTTAGACGGGTACCAAGAGACCCAGTACTTC.

This chain connects TRBV2 to TRBJ2-7; no clear D. Looked up from germline, CDR1 is SNHLY and CDR2 is FYNNEI. Trimming left V 3 bases short and J 7 bases short, with 13 bases between. The CDR3 consists of 13 residues. CDR3 coding DNA: TGTGCCAGCAGTGATTTAGCCACTTGGGAGCAGTACTTC. It is translated as CASSDLATWEQYF.

The chain carries TRBV7-3 and TRBJ1-1; D call uncertain. The length of the CDR3 is 13 residues. Germline lookup yields CDR1 SGHTA and CDR2 FQGTGA. V lost 5 bases and J lost 0, with 7 bases in between. The CDR3, as DNA: TGTGCCAGCAGCACCCAGATGAACACTGAAGCTTTCTTT. Amino acid sequence: CASSTQMNTEAFF.

This clone was seen only once. The chain joins TRBV6-5 to TRBJ1-5, with 7 positions matching TRBD1. CDR3 length: 13 amino acids. V lost 7 bases to trimming and J lost 4 bases; unmatched junction nucleotides: 4. In germline, CDR1 is MNHEY, CDR2 SVGAGI. CDR3: CASMPGQNQPQHF. The CDR3 DNA reads as TGTGCCAGCATGCCGGGACAGAATCAGCCCCAGCATTTT.

The chain combines TRBV11-1 with TRBJ2-1; 9 bases fit TRBD1. The CDR3 covers 14 residues. The V gene end was trimmed by 4 bases and the J gene end by 5 bases; junction bases not matched to a gene: 3. Per the germline V gene, CDR1 is SGHAT and CDR2 is FQDESV (reference sequence). CDR3 loop: CASSSRQGDNEQFF. CDR3 sequence (DNA): TGTGCCAGCAGCTCAAGACAGGGGGACAATGAGCAGTTCTTC.

Notes on this clone: A read error may produce the germline difference seen at one junction end. J is TRBJ1-1 and V is TRBV7-6, with 7 bases that match TRBD1. There are 15 residues in the CDR3. In germline, CDR1 is SGHVS, CDR2 FNYEAQ. The CDR3, as DNA: TGTGCCAGCAGCTCAGAAACGACAGGGAACACTAAAGCTTTCTTT. The encoded protein is CASSSETTGNTKAFF.

This chain uses TRBV28 with TRBJ1-4, with unresolved D. Germline V gene lookup returns CDR1 MDHEN and CDR2 SYDVKM. Trimming took off 8 bases at V and 0 bases at J, with 13 bases between the two ends. The CDR3 is made up of 15 amino acids. Here the CDR3 reads CASSYSGTTNEKLFF. In DNA, the CDR3 is TGTGCCAGCTCTTACTCCGGGACAACTAATGAAAAACTGTTTTTT.

This clone was recorded once. V gene TRBV27 combines with J gene TRBJ1-1, with D unresolved. CDR3 length equals 14 residues. The V gene lost 6 bases and the J gene lost 5 bases, with 16 bases spanning the gap. Looked up from germline, CDR1 is MNHEY and CDR2 is SMNVEV (reference sequence). The CDR3 protein is CASSRGPLETEAFF. The CDR3 DNA follows: TGTGCCAGCAGCCGAGGGCCCCTGGAGACTGAAGCTTTCTTT.

The chain is built from TRBV6-2 or TRBV6-3 and TRBJ1-2; 10 nucleotides match TRBD1. The germline CDR1 and CDR2 sequences are MNHEY and SVGEGT. V was clipped by 6 bases and J by 5 bases; unmatched bases: 9. This CDR3 spans 15 amino acids. The CDR3 nucleotides are TGTGCCAGCAGCCACCCTATGGGACAGGGGTATGGCTACACCTTC. Translation: CASSHPMGQGYGYTF.

The rearrangement uses TRBV10-2 and TRBJ2-7, with 9 bases lining up with TRBD2. The CDR3 spans 15 residues. J was trimmed by 3 bases and V by 0 bases; bases with no gene match: 3. Germline CDR1 is WSHSY and CDR2 is SAAADI. As DNA, the CDR3 is TGCGCCAGCAGTGAGTCTAGCGGGGGAGTCTACGAGCAGTACTTC. Its translation: CASSESSGGVYEQYF.

V is TRBV7-3 and J is TRBJ1-6, with 10 bases that match TRBD1. Germline values: CDR1 SGHTA, CDR2 FQGTGA. The length of the CDR3 is 15 residues. J gave up 10 bases and V 2 bases, and 5 bases lay outside the gene matches. The CDR3 spells CASSLGQGVSSPLHF. For the CDR3, the DNA is TGTGCCAGCAGCTTAGGACAGGGGGTATCATCACCCCTCCACTTT.

V and J are TRBV6-5 and TRBJ1-5; 11 positions match TRBD1. CDR1 is MNHEY, CDR2 SVGAGI, per germline. The CDR3 has 15 amino acids. V dropped 6 bases and J dropped 5; count of bases not matched to a gene: 6. The CDR3 nucleotides are TGTGCCAGCAGAAGGACAGGGGGCGGGGATCAGCCCCAGCATTTT. Protein product: CASRRTGGGDQPQHF.

This sequence joins TRBV6-5 and TRBJ1-5; TRBD1 matches 9 bases. V was pared by 6 bases and J by 5 bases, with 5 bases of the junction left unmatched. From germline, CDR1 is MNHEY and CDR2 SVGAGI. The CDR3 runs to 14 residues. Written as DNA, the CDR3 is TGTGCCAGCAGCCAGGACAGGGGTTATCAGCCCCAGCATTTT. Translated, it gives CASSQDRGYQPQHF.

The genes are TRBV6-2 or TRBV6-3 and TRBJ2-1; D possibly corresponds to TRBD2 (6 bases). The CDR3 consists of 15 residues. V lost 2 bases and J lost 0, with 8 bases in between. Per the germline V gene, CDR1 is MNHEY and CDR2 is SVGEGT. Here the CDR3 reads CASSYRGTSYNEQFF. CDR3 in DNA: TGTGCCAGCAGTTACCGGGGGACCTCCTACAATGAGCAGTTCTTC.